Listed here are 19 T cell receptor beta chains from one sample, sequenced in a study of blood T cell repertoires in COVID-19. The table came from immunoSEQ multiplex PCR; TCRdb's copy has only in-frame clones and leaves some out. The profile shows approximately 160,000 clones, 65% to 85% of them singletons. The sequenced material came from PBMCs or T cells enriched from blood (not recorded which). These receptors were collected from a woman aged 45-65 years in a cohort exposed to, infected with or recovered from COVID-19 (not recorded which).

The chain employs TRBV2 and TRBJ1-4, with D perhaps matching TRBD1 (5 bases). Germline V gene sequence: CDR1 SNHLY, CDR2 FYNNEI. V was cut by 6 bases and J by 8 bases, with 13 bases left in between. This CDR3 region has 13 residues. CDR3 nucleotide sequence: TGTGCCAGCAGCCGCGCGACAGTAGAAAAACTGTTTTTT. Its translation is CASSRATVEKLFF.

The V gene is TRBV9, the J gene TRBJ2-2; tentatively, D is TRBD2 (5 bases). V was cut by 4 bases and J by 6 bases, with 13 bases left in between. CDR1 and CDR2 (germline): SGDLS, YYNGEE. CDR3 length equals 14 residues. For the CDR3, the DNA is TGTGCCAGCAGCACTATGGGAGTTTCCGGGGAGCTGTTTTTT. It codes for CASSTMGVSGELFF.

The chain has TRBV5-4 and TRBJ2-5; 11 positions match TRBD2. The junction had 11 bases not matched to a gene; V was cut back by 0 bases and J by 4 bases. The CDR3 runs 18 residues. CDR1 is SGHNT, CDR2 YYREEE, per germline (reference sequence). CDR3 residues: CASSLDISGGAWGETQYF. The CDR3 DNA reads as TGTGCCAGCAGCTTGGATATTAGCGGGGGGGCCTGGGGAGAGACCCAGTACTTC. The complete variable domain, with remaining parts taken from reference TRBV5-4 and TRBJ2-5, reads ETGVTQSPTHLIKTRGQQVTLRCSSQSGHNTVSWYQQALGQGPQFIFQYYREEENGRGNFPPRFSGLQFPNYSSELNVNALELDDSALYLCASSLDISGGAWGETQYFGPGTRLLVL.

The chain uses TRBV5-1 and TRBJ1-2; no reliable D call. CDR3 length equals 12 residues. In germline, CDR1 is SGHRS, CDR2 YFSETQ. Trimming removed 5 bases from V and 6 bases from J, with 11 bases in between. CDR3 in amino acids: CASRGGNDGYTF. The CDR3 coding sequence is TGCGCCAGCAGGGGAGGGAACGATGGCTACACCTTC.

The rearrangement uses TRBV28 and TRBJ1-4, with D possibly matching TRBD1 (6 bases). V was cut by 6 bases and J by 8 bases, with 22 bases left in between. Germline V gene sequence: CDR1 MDHEN, CDR2 SYDVKM. The CDR3 is 16 residues long. The CDR3 spells CASSPKAQGFREKLFF. Written as DNA, the CDR3 is TGTGCCAGCAGCCCCAAGGCGCAGGGGTTTCGGGAAAAACTGTTTTTT.

The V and J genes are TRBV24-1 and TRBJ2-1; a possible D gene is TRBD2 (5 bases). V lost 2 bases, J lost 10 bases, and 11 bases lay in between. Germline CDR1 is KGHDR and CDR2 is SFDVKD. The CDR3 is 13 amino acids. CDR3 region: CATSDSRRGEQFF. CDR3 in DNA: TGTGCCACCAGTGATTCCCGTAGAGGGGAGCAGTTCTTC.

The chain carries TRBV23-1 and TRBJ1-2; D gene ambiguous. TRBV23-1 is an open reading frame, and its role is uncertain. The V end lost 11 bases, the J end lost 6 bases, and 28 bases lay between the germline ends. The CDR3 spans 16 residues. CDR3 protein: CASFLGRAKVEDGYTF. The CDR3, as DNA: TGCGCCTCGTTTTTAGGTAGGGCGAAAGTGGAGGATGGCTACACCTTC.

This clone appeared once. This sequence joins TRBV27 and TRBJ1-4; TRBD1 matches at 8 bases. J was trimmed by 2 bases and V by 5 bases; bases with no gene match: 4. CDR1 MNHEY and CDR2 SMNVEV come from the germline V gene (reference sequence). The CDR3 covers 15 residues. The CDR3 region has the DNA TGTGCCAGCAGTCCCCGGACAGGGACTAATGAAAAACTGTTTTTT. It is translated as CASSPRTGTNEKLFF.

The chain is built from TRBV28 and TRBJ2-2; 9 nucleotides agree with TRBD1. Germline V gene data show CDR1 as MDHEN and CDR2 as SYDVKM. The CDR3 loop spans 14 amino acids. The CDR3 DNA reads as TGTGCTTACGCCGTAGGACAGGGGACCGGGGAGCTGTTTTTT. Translated: CAYAVGQGTGELFF.

The J gene is TRBJ2-4, the V gene TRBV3-1 (or the pseudogene TRBV3-2), with TRBD1 as a possible D gene (6 bases). Between the trimmed V and J ends, which lost 3 bases and 1 base, there was a span of 10 bases. Germline V gives CDR1 LGHDT, CDR2 YNNKEL (reference sequence). CDR3 length: 15 residues. The chain's CDR3 is CASSHSDRAKNIQYF. In DNA, the CDR3 is TGTGCCAGCAGCCATTCAGACAGGGCCAAAAACATTCAGTACTTC.

This chain connects TRBV5-6 to TRBJ2-7; no clear D gene. The length of the CDR3 is 14 residues. Germline-derived CDR1 and CDR2 are SGHDT and YYEEEE. V dropped 4 bases and J dropped 4 bases, with 15 bases sitting between them. CDR3 region: CASSAPGSLYEQYF. As DNA, the CDR3 is TGTGCCAGCAGCGCACCCGGTTCCCTATACGAGCAGTACTTC.

The V and J genes are TRBV5-1 and TRBJ1-3; 8 bases are a match to TRBD1. CDR1 is SGHRS and CDR2 is YFSETQ in the germline V gene. The CDR3 length is 14 residues. Trimming removed 0 bases from V and 8 bases from J; junction bases left unmatched: 4. CDR3 protein: CASSLGQGAYTIYF. For the CDR3, the DNA is TGCGCCAGCAGCTTGGGCCAGGGGGCGTACACCATATATTTT.

The chain links TRBV11-3 to TRBJ1-1; 8 bases align to TRBD1. V dropped 5 bases and J dropped 1; count of bases not matched to a gene: 3. This CDR3 is 14 amino acids long. The V gene's germline CDR1 is SGHNT and CDR2 YENEEA. Here the CDR3 reads CASSPGTGNTEAFF. As DNA, the CDR3 is TGTGCCAGCAGCCCCGGGACAGGGAACACTGAAGCTTTCTTT.

The chain uses TRBV7-2 and TRBJ2-1, with 9 bases matching TRBD2. CDR1 is SGHTA, CDR2 FQGNSA, per germline. The CDR3 runs 15 residues. Trimming cost V 4 bases and J 6 bases; bases outside gene matches: 7. The CDR3 nucleotides are TGTGCCAGCAGCTCCAAGCGGGAGGAGGGCAATGAGCAGTTCTTC. This sequence encodes CASSSKREEGNEQFF.

In this sample, this clone turned up a few times. CDR3 nucleotide sequence: TGCGCCAGCACCCGGGAGACAGATACGCAGTATTTT. Translated: CASTRETDTQYF. The rearrangement links TRBV5-1 to TRBJ2-3; D is perhaps TRBD2 (6 bases). Trimming shortened V by 6 bases and J by 3 bases, and 8 bases separated the two germline ends. The CDR3 is 12 residues long. Germline-derived CDR1 and CDR2 are SGHRS and YFSETQ.

V gene TRBV14 combines with J gene TRBJ2-2, with 7 bases fitting TRBD2. Germline V gene data show CDR1 as SGHDN and CDR2 as FVKESK. The CDR3 contains 15 residues. V lost 2 bases and J lost 3; bases outside the gene matches: 3. The CDR3 DNA sequence: TGTGCCAGCAGCCAAAGCGGGGTATACACCGGGGAGCTGTTTTTT. This sequence encodes CASSQSGVYTGELFF. Drawing the rest from reference TRBV14 and TRBJ2-2, the complete variable domain is EAGVTQFPSHSVIEKGQTVTLRCDPISGHDNLYWYRRVMGKEIKFLLHFVKESKQDESGMPNNRFLAERTGGTYSTLKVQPAELEDSGVYFCASSQSGVYTGELFFGEGSRLTVL.

The CDR3 here is CASSPSGVRTDTQYF. The CDR3 coding sequence is TGTGCCAGCTCACCGTCCGGGGTCCGCACAGATACGCAGTATTTT. This sequence joins TRBV18 and TRBJ2-3; tentative D call: TRBD2 (5 bases). There are 15 residues in the CDR3. Between the trimmed V and J ends, which lost 3 bases and 1 base, there was a span of 11 bases. CDR1 and CDR2 (germline): KGHSH, LQKENI.

The V gene is TRBV11-1, the J gene TRBJ1-6; perhaps TRBD1 as D (6 bases). The V end was cut by 6 bases, the J end by 1 base, with 10 bases between. The length of the CDR3 is 15 residues. Germline CDR1 reads SGHAT; CDR2 reads FQDESV (reference sequence). The CDR3 loop reads CASSNQGSYNSPLHF. The CDR3, as DNA: TGTGCCAGCAGTAATCAGGGGTCCTATAATTCACCCCTCCACTTT.

The V call is TRBV19, the J call TRBJ1-4, with 7 bases that match TRBD1. The length of the CDR3 is 14 residues. Trimming cost V 7 bases and J 7 bases; bases outside gene matches: 9. Germline V gives CDR1 LNHDA, CDR2 SQIVND (reference sequence). CDR3 in amino acids: CASTREGAGEKLFF. The CDR3 DNA reads as TGTGCCAGTACCCGTGAGGGGGCTGGTGAAAAACTGTTTTTT.